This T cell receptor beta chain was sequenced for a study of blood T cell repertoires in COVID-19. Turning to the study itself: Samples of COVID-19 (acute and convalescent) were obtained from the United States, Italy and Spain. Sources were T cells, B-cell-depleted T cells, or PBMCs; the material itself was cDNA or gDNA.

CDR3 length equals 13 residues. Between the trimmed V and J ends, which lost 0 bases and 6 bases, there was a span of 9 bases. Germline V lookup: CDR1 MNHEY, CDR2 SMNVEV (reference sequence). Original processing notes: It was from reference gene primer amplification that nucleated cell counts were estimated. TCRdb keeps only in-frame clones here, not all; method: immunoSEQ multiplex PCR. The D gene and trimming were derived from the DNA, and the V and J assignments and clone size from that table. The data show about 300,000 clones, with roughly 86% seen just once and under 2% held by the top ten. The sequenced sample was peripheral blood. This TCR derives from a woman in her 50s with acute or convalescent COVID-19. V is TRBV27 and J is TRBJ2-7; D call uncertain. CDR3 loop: CASSLSTSGEQYF. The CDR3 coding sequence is TGTGCCAGCAGTTTATCGACCTCGGGCGAGCAGTACTTC.